Listed below are T cell receptor beta chains from one sample, sequenced in a study of untreated major depressive disorder. Only in-frame clones appear in the TCRdb table, and some are missing; sequencing was by immunoSEQ multiplex PCR. The sample records about 21,000 clones, 85% to 90% being singletons. The sample taken for sequencing was CD4+ T cells from PBMCs. All receptors come from a woman aged 40 to 55 in good health. CDR3s include the opening cysteine and the closing phenylalanine or tryptophan. Each record gives: V gene, D gene, clone size, J gene, CDR3 protein, CDR3 DNA. The D gene is left open where the match is weak. Rows may omit the clone size; those that give it use once, few, many or a size class.

>TRBV6-7|.|once|TRBJ1-1
CASSYAPGGLPDTEAFF
TGTGCCAGCAGTTACGCCCCCGGGGGGCTACCGGACACTGAAGCTTTCTTT
>TRBV7-2|TRBD1|.|TRBJ2-7
CASSLPLRGLSYEQYF
TGTGCCAGCAGCTTACCCCTCAGGGGGCTCTCCTACGAGCAGTACTTC
>TRBV19|.|.|TRBJ2-1
CASGLDTSEQFF
TGTGCCAGTGGGTTAGATACTAGCGAGCAGTTCTTC
>TRBV2|.|.|TRBJ2-6
CASSEAPTGFGANVLTF
TGTGCCAGCAGTGAAGCGCCTACAGGGTTTGGGGCCAACGTCCTGACTTTC
>TRBV9|.|.|TRBJ2-2
CASSSQNTGELFF
TGTGCCAGCAGCTCTCAAAACACCGGGGAGCTGTTTTTT
>TRBV6-5|.|.|TRBJ1-1
CASSRTKNTEAFF
TGTGCCAGCAGCCGAACGAAGAACACTGAAGCTTTCTTT
>TRBV5-4|TRBD2|.|TRBJ2-3
CASSRTSGGPPDTQYF
TGTGCCAGCAGCCGAACTAGCGGGGGGCCGCCAGATACGCAGTATTTT
>TRBV28|TRBD2|.|TRBJ2-7
CASNERDDYEQYF
TGTGCCAGCAATGAGCGGGACGACTACGAGCAGTACTTC
>TRBV7-2|.|.|TRBJ1-1
CASSLVGGKGGNAEAFF
TGTGCCAGCAGCTTAGTAGGGGGGAAAGGAGGGAATGCTGAAGCTTTCTTT
>TRBV6-1|TRBD1|.|TRBJ1-2
CASRGTVYGYTF
TGTGCCAGCAGGGGGACAGTCTATGGCTACACCTTC
>TRBV4-1|.|.|TRBJ1-3
CASSQEDGQTQDTIYF
TGCGCCAGCAGCCAAGAGGATGGACAGACTCAGGACACCATATATTTT
>TRBV6-5|TRBD1|.|TRBJ2-5
CASSYDQGVLETQYF
TGTGCCAGCAGTTACGACCAGGGGGTGCTCGAGACCCAGTACTTC
>TRBV19|.|.|TRBJ1-5
CASSIEVDNNQPQHF
TGTGCCAGTAGTATAGAGGTGGACAACAATCAGCCCCAGCATTTT
>TRBV2|.|once|TRBJ1-5
CASSDLVLGAINQPQHF
TGTGCCAGCAGTGATCTCGTGTTGGGAGCTATTAATCAGCCCCAGCATTTT
>TRBV27|TRBD2|.|TRBJ2-1
CASNPARGLAVYNEQFF
TGTGCCAGCAATCCGGCGCGGGGACTAGCGGTATACAATGAGCAGTTCTTC
>TRBV6-1|.|once|TRBJ1-5
CASSAVSSQPQHF
TGTGCCAGCAGTGCCGTAAGTAGTCAGCCCCAGCATTTT
>TRBV7-9|.|.|TRBJ2-3
CASSSPTDTQYF
TGTGCCAGCAGCTCCCCTACAGATACGCAGTATTTT
>TRBV5-1|TRBD2|once|TRBJ2-3
CASSLVRGGITDTQYF
TGCGCCAGCAGCTTGGTTCGCGGGGGGATAACAGATACGCAGTATTTT
>TRBV4-2|TRBD1|.|TRBJ2-7
CASSHSGTGSYEQYF
TGTGCCAGCAGCCATTCCGGGACAGGATCCTACGAGCAGTACTTC
>TRBV5-6|TRBD2|once|TRBJ2-2
CASSFFGLAGANTGELFF
TGTGCCAGCAGCTTTTTTGGCCTAGCGGGAGCTAACACCGGGGAGCTGTTTTTT
>TRBV5-1|TRBD2|.|TRBJ2-3
CASSLPTGTSGNTQYF
TGCGCCAGCAGCTTACCGACTGGGACTAGCGGCAATACGCAGTATTTT
>TRBV6-1|.|.|TRBJ2-7
CASSEMGWAAEQYF
TGTGCCAGCAGTGAAATGGGGTGGGCGGCCGAGCAGTACTTC
>TRBV2|TRBD1|.|TRBJ1-1
CASADRERTEAFF
TGTGCCAGCGCTGACAGGGAACGCACTGAAGCTTTCTTT
>TRBV28|TRBD1|.|TRBJ2-2
CASTNSDRGWNTGELFF
TGTGCCAGCACCAATTCGGACAGGGGTTGGAACACCGGGGAGCTGTTTTTT
>TRBV7-8|.|.|TRBJ2-5
CASSLGTRETQYF
TGTGCCAGCAGCTTAGGCACAAGGGAGACCCAGTACTTC
>TRBV2|TRBD1|.|TRBJ1-6
CASGLGTGSSPLHF
TGTGCCAGCGGACTCGGGACAGGGTCTTCACCCCTCCACTTT
>TRBV29-1|TRBD1|.|TRBJ2-2
CSVPGTGGWELFF
TGCAGCGTGCCCGGGACAGGGGGGTGGGAGCTGTTTTTT
>TRBV11-2|.|once|TRBJ1-3
CASSLGDRLLSGNTIYF
TGTGCCAGCAGCTTAGGTGACAGGCTTCTCTCTGGAAACACCATATATTTT
>TRBV19|.|.|TRBJ1-1
CASSIDRRPTNTEAFF
TGTGCCAGTAGTATAGATCGAAGGCCGACGAACACTGAAGCTTTCTTT
>TRBV5-1|TRBD2|few|TRBJ2-2
CASSLTSSPAGELFF
TGCGCCAGCAGCCTGACTAGCTCCCCCGCCGGGGAGCTGTTTTTT
>TRBV21-1|.|.|TRBJ2-5
CASSKGTKHQETQYF
TGTGCCAGCAGCAAAGGCACCAAGCACCAAGAGACCCAGTACTTC
>TRBV18|.|.|TRBJ1-1
CASSPLGGLNTEAFF
TGTGCCAGCTCACCATTGGGGGGCCTAAACACTGAAGCTTTCTTT
>TRBV18|.|.|TRBJ1-5
CASSINPRGRGLLYSNQPQHF
TGTGCCAGCTCAATCAACCCCCGGGGCAGGGGCTTACTTTATAGCAATCAGCCCCAGCATTTT
>TRBV7-2|.|.|TRBJ1-2
CASSLGNRNYGYTF
TGTGCCAGCAGCTTAGGCAACAGAAACTATGGCTACACCTTC
>TRBV7-9|.|.|TRBJ2-7
CASSPVPGEQYF
TGTGCCAGCAGCCCAGTACCGGGGGAGCAGTACTTC
>TRBV5-4|TRBD1|.|TRBJ1-2
CASSPSTGQDGYTF
TGTGCCAGCAGCCCGTCGACAGGGCAAGATGGCTACACCTTC
>TRBV2|.|.|TRBJ1-1
CASHRELDTEAFF
TGTGCCAGCCACAGGGAGTTGGACACTGAAGCTTTCTTT
>TRBV6-5|TRBD2|once|TRBJ2-7
CASSPGLAQSSVQYF
TGTGCCAGCAGTCCTGGACTAGCCCAATCTTCAGTGCAGTACTTC
>TRBV25-1|TRBD2|.|TRBJ2-1
CASSESGAGPSYNEQFF
TGTGCCAGCAGTGAATCAGGAGCGGGGCCCTCCTACAATGAGCAGTTCTTC
>TRBV2|.|.|TRBJ2-5
CASRAGVGETQYF
TGTGCCAGCAGAGCAGGGGTTGGAGAGACCCAGTACTTC
>TRBV27|TRBD1|.|TRBJ1-4
CASRDRGNEKLFF
TGTGCCAGCCGGGACAGGGGGAATGAAAAACTGTTTTTT
>TRBV28|TRBD2|.|TRBJ2-7
CASSLGRPNEQYF
TGTGCCAGCAGCCTCGGGAGGCCCAACGAGCAGTACTTC
>TRBV6-1|.|.|TRBJ2-2
CASSAQTSNTGELFF
TGTGCCAGCAGTGCCCAGACTTCGAACACCGGGGAGCTGTTTTTT
>TRBV5-1|.|.|TRBJ1-6
CASSLEGSNSPLHF
TGCGCCAGCAGCTTGGAGGGCTCAAATTCACCCCTCCACTTT
>TRBV5-1|.|.|TRBJ2-3
CASSLVYVDTQYF
TGCGCCAGCAGCTTGGTCTATGTTGATACGCAGTATTTT
>TRBV10-2|TRBD1|.|TRBJ1-3
CASSEQGALGNTIYF
TGCGCCAGCAGTGAGCAGGGGGCGCTGGGAAACACCATATATTTT
>TRBV7-9|TRBD1|.|TRBJ1-2
CASSLLTGFGYTF
TGTGCCAGCAGCTTATTGACAGGGTTCGGCTACACCTTC
>TRBV5-5|.|.|TRBJ1-1
CASSLEGALGTEAFF
TGTGCCAGCAGCTTGGAAGGGGCCTTGGGCACTGAAGCTTTCTTT
>TRBV4-1|.|once|TRBJ1-5
CASSQVSGARNQPQHF
TGCGCCAGCAGCCAAGTTTCAGGGGCCCGCAATCAGCCCCAGCATTTT
>TRBV29-1|.|.|TRBJ2-5
CSVEGGTQYF
TGCAGCGTTGAGGGGGGGACCCAGTACTTC
>TRBV18|TRBD1|.|TRBJ2-3
CASSPLGQGAGDTQYF
TGTGCCAGCTCACCCCTAGGACAGGGGGCAGGAGATACGCAGTATTTT
>TRBV6-5|.|.|TRBJ2-7
CASTSSTSSPREQYF
TGTGCCAGCACTTCCTCGACTAGTTCCCCGCGAGAGCAGTACTTC
>TRBV7-9|.|.|TRBJ2-3
CASTTAGTSKDTQYF
TGTGCCAGCACCACCGCGGGTACATCTAAGGATACGCAGTATTTT